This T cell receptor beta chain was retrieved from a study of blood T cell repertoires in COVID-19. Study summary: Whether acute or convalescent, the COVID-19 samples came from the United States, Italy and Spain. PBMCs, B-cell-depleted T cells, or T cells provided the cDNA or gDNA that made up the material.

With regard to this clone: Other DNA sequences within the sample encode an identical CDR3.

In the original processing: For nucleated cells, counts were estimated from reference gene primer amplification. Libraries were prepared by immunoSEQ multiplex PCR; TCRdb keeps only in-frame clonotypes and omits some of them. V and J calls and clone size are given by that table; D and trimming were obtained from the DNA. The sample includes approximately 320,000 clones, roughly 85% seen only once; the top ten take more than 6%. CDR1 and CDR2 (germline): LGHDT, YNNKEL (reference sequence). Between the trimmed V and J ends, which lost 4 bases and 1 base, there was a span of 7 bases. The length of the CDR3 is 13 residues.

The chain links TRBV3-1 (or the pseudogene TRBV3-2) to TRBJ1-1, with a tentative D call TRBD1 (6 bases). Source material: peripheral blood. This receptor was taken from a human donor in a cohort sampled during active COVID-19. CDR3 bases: TGTGCCAGCAGCCTGGGACAGAACACTGAAGCTTTCTTT. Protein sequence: CASSLGQNTEAFF.